A single sample is the source of the 22 T cell receptor beta chains below, sequenced in a study of CD8 T cells in ankylosing spondylitis. TCRdb re-called the 5' RACE reads with MiXCR, one entry per CDR3 protein. The sample carries hundreds of thousands of distinct CDR3 sequences, 30% to 35% recorded once. The sequenced material came from blood, either unsorted or a sorted T cell fraction (not recorded which). The receptors come from a male donor with ankylosing spondylitis or in good health (not recorded which).

In this sample, this clonotype turned up a few times. The chain uses TRBV12-3 or TRBV12-4 and TRBJ1-5, with D maybe TRBD1 (5 bases). This CDR3 is 15 amino acids long. V lost 7 bases and J 2 bases, leaving 15 bases between the germline ends. This CDR3 is CASTPYGTRNQPQHF. CDR3 bases: TGTGCCAGCACCCCATATGGGACTCGCAATCAGCCCCAGCATTTT.

The chain joins TRBV29-1 to TRBJ2-7, with 8 bases aligning to TRBD2. V shed 3 bases, J shed 4 bases, and the junction held 5 bases outside the gene matches. The V gene's germline CDR1 is SQVTM and CDR2 ANQGSEA. The CDR3 contains 13 residues. CDR3 DNA: TGCAGCGTTGAGACGGGGGGGAAGTACGAGCAGTACTTC. It translates to CSVETGGKYEQYF.

This clonotype was counted only a few times. CDR3 region: CASSTGHLNSPLHF. CDR3 DNA: TGTGCCAGCAGCACAGGACACCTTAATTCACCCCTCCACTTT. The rearrangement links TRBV12-3 or TRBV12-4 to TRBJ1-6; possible D gene TRBD1, 5 bases. CDR3 length: 14 residues. Trimming shortened V by 6 bases and J by 6 bases, and 12 bases separated the two germline ends.

This clonotype came up a few times. The chain links TRBV5-1 to TRBJ1-1, with a weak D call TRBD1 (5 bases). Germline assignment: CDR1 SGHRS and CDR2 YFSETQ. Trimming stripped 5 bases from V and 0 bases from J, with 14 bases between. The CDR3 loop spans 15 amino acids. DNA of the CDR3: TGCGCCAGCAGACCGGAACAGGTCATGAACACTGAAGCTTTCTTT. It translates to CASRPEQVMNTEAFF.

This clonotype occurred a few times. This sequence joins TRBV29-1 and TRBJ2-7; no clear D gene. This CDR3 region has 12 residues. Trimming stripped 5 bases from V and 3 bases from J, with 11 bases between. Looked up from germline, CDR1 is SQVTM and CDR2 is ANQGSEA. The CDR3 here is CSVWAESYEQYF. The CDR3 DNA is TGCAGCGTTTGGGCTGAGAGCTACGAGCAGTACTTC.

V and J are TRBV15 and TRBJ2-1; 10 nucleotides match TRBD1. CDR1 is LNHNV, CDR2 YYDKDF, per germline (reference sequence). V trimming: 2 bases; J trimming: 5 bases; junction bases outside the gene matches: 6. This CDR3 has 16 amino acids. CDR3 nucleotide sequence: TGTGCCACCAGCAGACCGCGGACAGGGGGAAACAATGAGCAGTTCTTC. Its translation: CATSRPRTGGNNEQFF.

This clonotype was recorded a few times. J is TRBJ1-1 and V is TRBV12-3 or TRBV12-4; tentatively, D is TRBD1 (5 bases). CDR3 size: 12 residues. V was pared by 1 base and J by 11 bases, with 11 bases between. CDR3 region: CASSLGQGVAFF. The CDR3 DNA is TGTGCCAGCAGTTTAGGTCAGGGTGTTGCTTTCTTT.

The chain couples TRBV5-1 to TRBJ2-1, with D unclear. There are 12 residues in the CDR3. Trimming removed 4 bases at V and 8 bases at J, with 10 bases between. Germline loops: CDR1 SGHRS, CDR2 YFSETQ. CDR3 sequence reads: CASSVLGDEQFF. The CDR3 DNA sequence: TGCGCCAGCAGCGTCTTGGGCGATGAGCAGTTCTTC.

This clonotype occurred a few times. V is TRBV4-2 and J is TRBJ2-7; D remains unclear. Trimming left V 0 bases short and J 7 bases short, with 10 bases between. Germline CDR1 reads LGHNA; CDR2 reads YNFKEQ. The CDR3 length is 13 residues. CDR3 coding DNA: TGTGCCAGCAGCCAAGATGCAATTCAAGAGCAGTACTTC. Residues: CASSQDAIQEQYF.

This clonotype was counted a few times. CDR3 region: CASSLPSHEQFF. CDR3 sequence (DNA): TGTGCCAGCAGCTTACCTTCGCATGAGCAGTTCTTC. The rearrangement links TRBV7-2 to TRBJ2-1; D unclear. Trimming left V 2 bases short and J 8 bases short, with 7 bases between. CDR3 length: 12 residues. Germline V gene data show CDR1 as SGHTA and CDR2 as FQGNSA.

This clonotype was picked up a small number of times. This chain connects TRBV20-1 to TRBJ1-6, with D possibly matching TRBD1 (6 bases). This CDR3 is built from 17 residues. Germline V lookup: CDR1 DFQATT, CDR2 SNEGSKA (reference sequence). Between the trimmed V and J ends, which lost 6 bases and 0 bases, there was a span of 18 bases. CDR3 loop: CSATGTLSSSYNSPLHF. The CDR3 coding sequence is TGCAGTGCAACCGGGACACTCAGTAGCTCCTATAATTCACCCCTCCACTTT.

This clonotype was counted a few times. The chain combines TRBV20-1 with TRBJ2-2; maybe TRBD1 (6 bases). V gave up 2 bases and J gave up 0 bases, with 13 bases separating them. In germline, CDR1 is DFQATT, CDR2 SNEGSKA (reference sequence). The CDR3 runs to 16 residues. CDR3 amino acids: CSARPPGAPNTGELFF. The DNA for the CDR3 is TGCAGTGCTAGACCCCCAGGGGCCCCGAACACCGGGGAGCTGTTTTTT.

This chain uses TRBV20-1 with TRBJ1-5, with a tentative D call TRBD1 (6 bases). V lost 3 bases to trimming and J lost 0 bases, with 15 bases between them. CDR3 length equals 16 residues. CDR1 and CDR2 (germline): DFQATT, SNEGSKA (reference sequence). Here the CDR3 reads CSARGTLENSNQPQHF. Written as DNA, the CDR3 is TGCAGTGCTAGGGGGACATTAGAGAATAGCAATCAGCCCCAGCATTTT.

The V call is TRBV10-3, the J call TRBJ2-3; 9 nucleotides align to TRBD2. CDR1 and CDR2 from the germline V gene are ENHRY and SYGVKD. The CDR3 extends over 16 amino acids. The V gene end was trimmed by 6 bases and the J gene end by 2 bases; junction bases not matched to a gene: 9. The CDR3 DNA sequence: TGTGCCATCAGGACGAGCAGCGGGGGGTTCACAGATACGCAGTATTTT. Residues: CAIRTSSGGFTDTQYF.

At least ten counts were recorded for this clonotype. V usage is TRBV29-1 and J usage is TRBJ1-2; D uncertain. The germline V and J ends were trimmed by 2 bases and 5 bases, with 9 bases remaining between them. CDR1 and CDR2 from the germline V gene are SQVTM and ANQGSEA. This CDR3 is 12 amino acids long. In nucleotides, the CDR3 is TGCAGCGTTGAATCACCAGCTTATGGCTACACCTTC. This gives the protein CSVESPAYGYTF.

The V gene is TRBV28, the J gene TRBJ2-5; 12 positions match TRBD1. The CDR3 is made up of 16 amino acids. The V segment lost 4 bases and the J segment 4 bases; nucleotides outside the gene matches: 7. Germline V gene sequence: CDR1 MDHEN, CDR2 SYDVKM. The CDR3 spells CASSSMGQGARETQYF. The CDR3 bases are TGTGCCAGCAGTTCAATGGGACAGGGGGCTAGAGAGACCCAGTACTTC.

The V call is TRBV19, the J call TRBJ1-1; D gene unclear. Trimming cost V 5 bases and J 1 base, with 5 bases left between them. The CDR3 length is 12 residues. In germline, CDR1 is LNHDA, CDR2 SQIVND (reference sequence). In DNA form, the CDR3 reads TGTGCCAGTAGTGGGAAGAACACTGAAGCTTTCTTT. Translated, it gives CASSGKNTEAFF.

In its sample, this clonotype was seen a few times. The rearrangement uses TRBV12-3 or TRBV12-4 and TRBJ1-6; TRBD1 agrees at 7 bases. V lost 3 bases and J lost 0; bases outside the gene matches: 2. The CDR3 length is 16 residues. CDR3 region: CASSLDRSSYNSPLHF. The CDR3 region has the DNA TGTGCCAGCAGTTTGGACAGGAGCTCCTATAATTCACCCCTCCACTTT.

In this sample, this clonotype turned up many times. The chain couples TRBV15 to TRBJ2-5; unclear D gene. V lost 0 bases and J 3 bases, leaving 8 bases between the germline ends. The CDR3 has 14 residues. CDR1 is LNHNV, CDR2 YYDKDF, per germline (reference sequence). In DNA, the CDR3 is TGTGCCACCAGCAGAGATTCGGCAAAAGAGACCCAGTACTTC. Its protein product is CATSRDSAKETQYF.

The table lists this clonotype with a few counts. DNA of the CDR3: TGCAGTGCTAGGGGACAGGAGACTAGCACAGATACGCAGTATTTT. Its translation is CSARGQETSTDTQYF. The J gene is TRBJ2-3, the V gene TRBV20-1; 8 bases are a match to TRBD1. Germline CDR1 reads DFQATT; CDR2 reads SNEGSKA (reference sequence). The V segment lost 3 bases and the J segment 0 bases; nucleotides outside the gene matches: 5. CDR3 length: 15 amino acids.

This clonotype was detected a few times. The gene calls are TRBV10-3 and TRBJ2-3; 8 bases align to TRBD2. V lost 3 bases, J lost 1 base, and 0 bases stayed unmatched. Germline V gives CDR1 ENHRY, CDR2 SYGVKD. CDR3 length: 14 residues. CDR3 protein: CAISDSGGTDTQYF. The CDR3 DNA sequence: TGTGCCATCAGTGATAGCGGGGGCACAGATACGCAGTATTTT.

This clonotype was seen just once. This chain links TRBV5-1 with TRBJ1-2; a weak D match, TRBD1 (6 bases). This CDR3 region has 15 residues. V was pared by 0 bases and J by 4 bases, with 13 bases between. Per germline, CDR1 SGHRS and CDR2 YFSETQ. The CDR3: CASSLGLDRSYGYTF. The CDR3 bases are TGCGCCAGCAGCTTGGGTTTGGACAGATCCTATGGCTACACCTTC.